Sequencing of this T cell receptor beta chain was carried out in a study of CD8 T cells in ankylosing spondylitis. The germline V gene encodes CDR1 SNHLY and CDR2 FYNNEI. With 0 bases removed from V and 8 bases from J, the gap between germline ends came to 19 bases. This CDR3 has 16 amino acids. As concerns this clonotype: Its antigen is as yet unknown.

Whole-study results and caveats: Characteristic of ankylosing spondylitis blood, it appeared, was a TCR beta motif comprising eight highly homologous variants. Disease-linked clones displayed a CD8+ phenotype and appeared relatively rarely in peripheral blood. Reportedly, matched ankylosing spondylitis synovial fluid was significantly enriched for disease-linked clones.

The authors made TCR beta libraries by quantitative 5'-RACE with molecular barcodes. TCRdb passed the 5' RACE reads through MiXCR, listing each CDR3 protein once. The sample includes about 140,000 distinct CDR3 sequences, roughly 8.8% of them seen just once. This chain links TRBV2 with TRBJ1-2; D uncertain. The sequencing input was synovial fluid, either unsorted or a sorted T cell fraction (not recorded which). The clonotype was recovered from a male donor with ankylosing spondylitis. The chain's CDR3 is CASSEAHVGRPPGYTF. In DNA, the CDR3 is TGTGCCAGCAGTGAAGCGCATGTCGGGCGGCCGCCGGGCTACACCTTC.